A single sample gave rise to the 21 T cell receptor beta chains below, sequenced in a study of cytomegalovirus exposure and HLA in healthy donors. Sequencing was performed with immunoSEQ multiplex PCR; in TCRdb, only in-frame clones are kept and a portion is missing. Of about 200,000 clones in the sample, around 84% are singletons; the top ten hold roughly 13%. Sequenced material: PBMCs. The receptors shown here come from a woman in her 30s in good health and CMV-seropositive.

The rearrangement links TRBV19 to TRBJ2-7, with 11 bases lining up with TRBD2. There are 15 residues in the CDR3. Per the germline V gene, CDR1 is LNHDA and CDR2 is SQIVND (reference sequence). After removal of 4 bases from V and 4 bases from J, the junction contained 6 bases not matched to a gene. DNA of the CDR3: TGTGCCAGTAGTACCCTAGCGGGAGGATTGTACGAGCAGTACTTC. It encodes CASSTLAGGLYEQYF.

The V and J genes are TRBV5-1 and TRBJ2-1; 9 nucleotides agree with TRBD2. Unmatched junction bases numbered 7, after V lost 0 bases and J lost 9 bases. The CDR3 has 15 amino acids. CDR1 and CDR2 from the germline V gene are SGHRS and YFSETQ. In DNA, the CDR3 is TGCGCCAGCAGCTTGGAGGTAGCGGGAGTAGTTGAGCAGTTCTTC. As protein: CASSLEVAGVVEQFF.

The J gene is TRBJ1-3, the V gene TRBV6-1; 7 bases align to TRBD1. V was clipped by 1 base and J by 14 bases; unmatched bases: 8. The CDR3 consists of 13 residues. Germline CDR1 and CDR2: MNHNS and SASEGT. CDR3 in DNA: TGTGCCAGCAGTGAAGGGGACAGTGTTCGACTATATTTT. This codes for CASSEGDSVRLYF.

The genes are TRBV29-1 and TRBJ1-1; tentative D call: TRBD1 (5 bases). Trimming left V 4 bases short and J 0 bases short, with 9 bases between. The CDR3 contains 13 residues. CDR1 is SQVTM and CDR2 is ANQGSEA in the germline V gene. The CDR3: CSVVAGMNTEAFF. The CDR3 DNA sequence: TGCAGCGTTGTAGCAGGGATGAACACTGAAGCTTTCTTT.

The chain combines TRBV6-1 with TRBJ2-2; no definite D call. The V end was cut by 3 bases, the J end by 6 bases, with 5 bases between. Germline values: CDR1 MNHNS, CDR2 SASEGT. This CDR3 contains 12 residues. The CDR3 DNA sequence: TGTGCCAGCAGTGAGCGCGCCGGGGAGCTGTTTTTT. The encoded protein is CASSERAGELFF.

This clone came up once. This sequence joins TRBV7-9 and TRBJ2-1; TRBD2 matches 10 bases. The trim removed 1 base at V and 6 bases at J, leaving 3 bases unmatched. This CDR3 spans 15 amino acids. Germline CDR1 SEHNR, CDR2 FQNEAQ (reference sequence). The CDR3 sequence: CASSLGGLAANEQFF. The CDR3 DNA sequence: TGTGCCAGCAGCTTAGGAGGACTAGCGGCCAATGAGCAGTTCTTC. Variable domain in full (rest from reference TRBV7-9 and TRBJ2-1): DTGVSQNPRHKITKRGQNVTFRCDPISEHNRLYWYRQTLGQGPEFLTYFQNEAQLEKSRLLSDRFSAERPKGSFSTLEIQRTEQGDSAMYLCASSLGGLAANEQFFGPGTRLTVL.

This clone showed up just a few times. The chain combines TRBV5-1 with TRBJ2-5; TRBD1 matches 8 bases. Germline CDR1 and CDR2: SGHRS and YFSETQ. Trimming cost V 4 bases and J 5 bases; bases outside gene matches: 4. The CDR3 extends over 13 amino acids. CDR3 in amino acids: CASSPRTGETQYF. CDR3 bases: TGCGCCAGCAGCCCGAGGACAGGGGAGACCCAGTACTTC.

The chain carries TRBV28 and TRBJ2-1, with a tentative D call TRBD2 (6 bases). This CDR3 is 15 amino acids long. The germline V gene has CDR1 MDHEN and CDR2 SYDVKM. V dropped 7 bases and J dropped 9 bases, with 22 bases sitting between them. The CDR3 DNA reads as TGTGCCAGCAAAGAGCGGGCGATCTCCCGTGGTGAGCAGTTCTTC. Protein: CASKERAISRGEQFF.

J is TRBJ1-2 and V is TRBV29-1; 12 bases map to TRBD1. This CDR3 comprises 17 residues. J gave up 7 bases and V 3 bases, and 15 bases lay outside the gene matches. Germline lookup yields CDR1 SQVTM and CDR2 ANQGSEA. The CDR3 coding sequence is TGCAGCGTTGATACTGCGGGACAGGGGGCTGGAAGGCTTGGCTACACCTTC. This translates into CSVDTAGQGAGRLGYTF.

The V gene is TRBV6-1, the J gene TRBJ1-5; D is possibly TRBD1 (6 bases). Trimming cost V 8 bases and J 5 bases, with 16 bases left between them. The CDR3 covers 14 residues. Germline V gives CDR1 MNHNS, CDR2 SASEGT. The CDR3 sequence: CASRKTGIHQPQHF. CDR3 DNA: TGTGCCAGCCGGAAAACAGGGATCCATCAGCCCCAGCATTTT.

The V and J genes are TRBV15 and TRBJ2-2; 10 bases match TRBD2. Germline CDR1 and CDR2: LNHNV and YYDKDF (reference sequence). CDR3 length equals 18 residues. J gave up 4 bases and V 4 bases, and 12 bases lay outside the gene matches. This CDR3 reads CATSTPPGGLAATGELFF. The CDR3 DNA sequence: TGTGCCACCAGCACCCCCCCGGGAGGACTAGCGGCCACCGGGGAGCTGTTTTTT. Full variable domain (remainder filled in from reference TRBV15 and TRBJ2-2): DAMVIQNPRYQVTQFGKPVTLSCSQTLNHNVMYWYQQKSSQAPKLLFHYYDKDFNNEADTPDNFQSRRPNTSFCFLDIRSPGLGDTAMYLCATSTPPGGLAATGELFFGEGSRLTVL.

The chain recombines TRBV18 with TRBJ2-3; 11 bases are shared with TRBD1. Losses at the gene ends were 4 bases for V and 4 bases for J; bases not matched to a gene: 1. Germline CDR1 KGHSH, CDR2 LQKENI. The CDR3 has 14 amino acids. CDR3 nucleotide sequence: TGTGCCAGCTCACGGACAGGGGGCCCAGATACGCAGTATTTT. It yields the protein CASSRTGGPDTQYF.

Comments on this clone: Other DNA sequences in the sample encode the same CDR3. The CDR3 loop reads CSVGLSGSYEQYF. The DNA for the CDR3 is TGCAGCGTTGGACTGAGCGGGTCCTACGAGCAGTACTTC. The rearrangement links TRBV29-1 to TRBJ2-7; a weak D match, TRBD2 (6 bases). With 4 bases removed from V and 1 base from J, the gap between germline ends came to 11 bases. CDR3 length equals 13 residues. CDR1 is SQVTM and CDR2 is ANQGSEA in the germline V gene.

V is TRBV29-1 and J is TRBJ2-3; a possible D gene is TRBD1 (6 bases). The CDR3 covers 14 residues. Germline CDR1 reads SQVTM; CDR2 reads ANQGSEA. The V end was cut by 6 bases, the J end by 6 bases, with 19 bases between. The CDR3 DNA sequence: TGCAGCGTACTCTCCACGGGGACACATGATACGCAGTATTTT. This encodes CSVLSTGTHDTQYF.

This rearrangement joins TRBV27 to TRBJ1-1; 10 bases match TRBD1. Unmatched junction bases numbered 17, after V lost 9 bases and J lost 4 bases. The CDR3 contains 17 residues. Germline lookup yields CDR1 MNHEY and CDR2 SMNVEV (reference sequence). The CDR3 sequence is CASSLLPGQGIRTEAFF. The CDR3 nucleotides read TGTGCCAGTAGTCTATTGCCGGGACAGGGGATTCGCACTGAAGCTTTCTTT.

The rearrangement joins TRBV5-4 to TRBJ1-2; possible D gene TRBD1, 5 bases. V lost 3 bases and J lost 4, with 19 bases in between. The CDR3 is made up of 16 amino acids. Looked up from germline, CDR1 is SGHNT and CDR2 is YYREEE (reference sequence). The CDR3 spells CASSWPVSGATYGYTF. CDR3 coding DNA: TGTGCCAGCAGCTGGCCCGTCAGCGGGGCGACCTATGGCTACACCTTC.

The V and J genes are TRBV11-1 and TRBJ2-6; D remains ambiguous. This CDR3 has 15 residues. The germline gives CDR1 SGHAT, CDR2 FQDESV (reference sequence). Deletions cut 3 bases from V and 0 bases from J, with 6 bases between. CDR3 loop: CASSLRLSGANVLTF. The CDR3 DNA follows: TGTGCCAGCAGCTTGAGACTCTCTGGGGCCAACGTCCTGACTTTC.

The chain recombines TRBV5-6 with TRBJ2-7, with 7 bases matching TRBD2. From germline, CDR1 is SGHDT and CDR2 YYEEEE. The ends lost 0 bases at V and 0 bases at J; junction bases unmatched: 6. There are 16 residues in the CDR3. CDR3: CASSLVPSGASYEQYF. DNA of the CDR3: TGTGCCAGCAGCTTGGTTCCTAGCGGAGCCTCCTACGAGCAGTACTTC.

The chain is built from TRBV9 and TRBJ2-1; TRBD1 matches at 9 bases. This CDR3 is 18 amino acids long. With 4 bases clipped from V and 6 bases from J, the junction kept 17 bases outside the gene matches. In germline, CDR1 is SGDLS, CDR2 YYNGEE. CDR3: CASSRQQGQGFSRNEQFF. The DNA for the CDR3 is TGTGCCAGCAGCCGACAACAGGGACAGGGTTTCTCTCGCAATGAGCAGTTCTTC.

This chain joins TRBV7-8 and TRBJ1-2; 9 positions agree with TRBD1. V dropped 5 bases and J dropped 1; count of bases not matched to a gene: 5. Germline assignment: CDR1 SGHVS and CDR2 FQNEAQ. This CDR3 contains 15 residues. Here the CDR3 reads CASSPGTGYNYGYTF. The DNA of the CDR3 is TGTGCCAGCAGCCCAGGGACAGGGTATAACTATGGCTACACCTTC.

The chain couples TRBV5-1 to TRBJ1-2, with D unresolved. The V and J ends lost 4 bases and 8 bases respectively, with 21 bases between them. This CDR3 comprises 15 residues. CDR1 is SGHRS, CDR2 YFSETQ, per germline. CDR3 in amino acids: CASSLRVSELGGYTF. CDR3 coding DNA: TGCGCCAGCAGCCTCCGGGTTTCTGAGTTAGGAGGCTACACCTTC.